The 9 T cell receptor beta chains given below trace back to one sample, sequenced in a study of Ad26.COV2.S vaccination and SARS-CoV-2 variants. The data were produced by immunoSEQ multiplex PCR, yet TCRdb's version contains in-frame clones alone and is incomplete. The repertoire holds around 240,000 clones, with more than 75% as singletons. The treatment denotes: over 15 received Ad26.COV2.S at low or high dose, single or two shots; 5 received placebo; per-sample allocation not given. Collection of samples fell on day 63 after the first vaccine or placebo injection. The sequences come from peripheral blood, collected in a trial of Ad26.COV2.S vaccine versus placebo. The origin of the receptors is a person between 18 and 59 years old who received the Ad26.COV2.S COVID-19 vaccine or a placebo.

The V and J genes are TRBV7-2 and TRBJ2-3; D might be TRBD2 (6 bases). Per the germline V gene, CDR1 is SGHTA and CDR2 is FQGNSA. V dropped 5 bases and J dropped 2 bases, with 14 bases sitting between them. This CDR3 spans 15 amino acids. The CDR3 region is CASSAVSGNTDTQYF. CDR3 nucleotide sequence: TGTGCCAGCAGCGCGGTTAGCGGAAACACAGATACGCAGTATTTT. The complete variable domain, with remaining parts taken from reference TRBV7-2 and TRBJ2-3, reads GAGVSQSPSNKVTEKGKDVELRCDPISGHTALYWYRQSLGQGLEFLIYFQGNSAPDKSGLPSDRFSAERTGGSVSTLTIQRTQQEDSAVYLCASSAVSGNTDTQYFGPGTRLTVL.

The chain uses TRBV7-8 and TRBJ1-4; D ambiguous. This CDR3 has 15 residues. In germline, CDR1 is SGHVS, CDR2 FQNEAQ. Trimming took off 7 bases at V and 4 bases at J, with 16 bases between the two ends. In nucleotides, the CDR3 is TGTGCCAGCACCCAAAGCGTGACACTTAATGAAAAACTGTTTTTT. It yields the protein CASTQSVTLNEKLFF. The full variable domain, rest sourced from reference TRBV7-8 and TRBJ1-4, is GAGVSQSPRYKVAKRGQDVALRCDPISGHVSLFWYQQALGQGPEFLTYFQNEAQLDKSGLPSDRFFAERPEGSVSTLKIQRTQQEDSAVYLCASTQSVTLNEKLFFGSGTQLSVL.

This clone occurred many times. V is TRBV6-6 and J is TRBJ2-7, with TRBD2 matching 8 bases. J lost 7 bases, V lost 2 bases, and 4 bases had no gene match. The CDR3 loop spans 13 amino acids. Looked up from germline, CDR1 is MNHNY and CDR2 is SVGAGI (reference sequence). The CDR3 region has the DNA TGTGCCAGCAGTTACATTAGCGGGACGGAGCAGTACTTC. It codes for CASSYISGTEQYF.

The chain joins TRBV19 to TRBJ2-7, with D perhaps TRBD1 or TRBD2 (6 bases each). The CDR3 has 15 residues. Germline V gene lookup returns CDR1 LNHDA and CDR2 SQIVND (reference sequence). V dropped 3 bases and J dropped 7 bases, with 19 bases sitting between them. CDR3 DNA sequence: TGTGCCAGTAGTATCCTTCACAGGGCCGGAGGGGAGCAGTACTTC. Translated: CASSILHRAGGEQYF.

Worth noting for this clone: In the same sample, other DNA sequences code for this CDR3. The J gene is TRBJ2-1, the V gene TRBV5-6; either TRBD1 or TRBD2 may supply D (5 bases each). CDR1 is SGHDT and CDR2 is YYEEEE in the germline V gene. V shed 0 bases and J shed 0 bases, with 7 bases lying between them. The CDR3 spans 15 residues. In nucleotides, the CDR3 is TGTGCCAGCAGCTTGGGGGGGAGCTCCTACAATGAGCAGTTCTTC. Translation gives CASSLGGSSYNEQFF.

DNA of the CDR3: TGTGCCAGCAGCAGGGTTACGGACACCCTTGTCGGCGAGCAGTACTTC. The encoded protein is CASSRVTDTLVGEQYF. This sequence joins TRBV21-1 and TRBJ2-7; the table gives TRBD1 as D, unverified against the DNA. TRBV21-1 is assigned pseudogene status. The CDR3 loop spans 16 amino acids.

The V and J genes are TRBV7-9 and TRBJ1-1; 9 nucleotides match TRBD1. The ends lost 1 base at V and 5 bases at J; junction bases unmatched: 5. Per germline, CDR1 SEHNR and CDR2 FQNEAQ (reference sequence). The CDR3 spans 15 residues. Here the CDR3 DNA reads TGTGCCAGCAGCTTAGGGGACAGGGTAGGGACTGAAGCTTTCTTT. Its translation is CASSLGDRVGTEAFF. The full variable domain, with the rest looked up from reference TRBV7-9 and TRBJ1-1, is DTGVSQNPRHKITKRGQNVTFRCDPISEHNRLYWYRQTLGQGPEFLTYFQNEAQLEKSRLLSDRFSAERPKGSFSTLEIQRTEQGDSAMYLCASSLGDRVGTEAFFGQGTRLTVV.

This rearrangement joins TRBV19 to TRBJ1-5; D gene unclear. The V gene's germline CDR1 is LNHDA and CDR2 SQIVND (reference sequence). The CDR3 is made up of 13 amino acids. V lost 8 bases to trimming and J lost 3 bases, with 11 bases between them. The CDR3 reads CASGEVDNQPQHF. DNA of the CDR3: TGTGCCAGTGGAGAAGTAGACAATCAGCCCCAGCATTTT.

The table lists this clone with a count of one. This chain links TRBV7-2 with TRBJ2-1, with D perhaps TRBD1 (5 bases). V was clipped by 3 bases and J by 7 bases, with 7 bases between them. The V gene's germline CDR1 is SGHTA and CDR2 FQGNSA. The CDR3 consists of 12 residues. The CDR3 region is CASSFRVNEQFF. The CDR3 DNA is TGTGCCAGCAGCTTCAGGGTGAATGAGCAGTTCTTC. Supplemented by reference TRBV7-2 and TRBJ2-1, the full variable domain reads GAGVSQSPSNKVTEKGKDVELRCDPISGHTALYWYRQSLGQGLEFLIYFQGNSAPDKSGLPSDRFSAERTGGSVSTLTIQRTQQEDSAVYLCASSFRVNEQFFGPGTRLTVL.